The subject of this entry is one T cell receptor (beta chain). The antigen is unknown. This record comes from a study of T cell responses to AZD1222 COVID-19 vaccine. Sequenced by immunoSEQ multiplex PCR; TCRdb stores in-frame clones only, minus some. Of 120,000 or so clones in the sample, roughly 86% were seen once. Overall study findings and caveats: Regions 160-218 and 743-854 held dominance among vaccine-associated CD4 TCRs, which spanned spike. Repertoire sampling was restricted to post-peak T cell response timepoints.

The receptor was derived from an adult in good health. The sequences come from peripheral blood, collected on day 0 of AZD1222 vaccination.

CDR3 residues: CASTTPSTNEKLFF. CDR3 coding DNA: TGTGCCAGCACCACTCCAAGCACTAATGAAAAACTGTTTTTT. The chain couples TRBV28 to TRBJ1-4, with no clear D. Germline V lookup: CDR1 MDHEN, CDR2 SYDVKM. Trimming cost V 7 bases and J 2 bases, with 11 bases left between them. The CDR3 is 14 residues long.